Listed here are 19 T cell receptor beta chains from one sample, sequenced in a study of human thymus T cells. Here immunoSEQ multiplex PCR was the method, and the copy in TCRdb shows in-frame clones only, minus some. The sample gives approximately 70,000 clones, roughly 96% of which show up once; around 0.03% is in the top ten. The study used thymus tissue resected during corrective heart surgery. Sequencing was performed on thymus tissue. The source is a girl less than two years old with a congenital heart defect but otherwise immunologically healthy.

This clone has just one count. In DNA form, the CDR3 reads TGCGCCAGCAGCTTGGGGCGGGACAACTCTGGGGCCAACGTCCTGACTTTC. Its translation is CASSLGRDNSGANVLTF. The chain recombines TRBV5-1 with TRBJ2-6; D may be TRBD1 or TRBD2 (6 bases each). V was clipped by 0 bases and J by 0 bases, with 10 bases between them. Germline values: CDR1 SGHRS, CDR2 YFSETQ. This CDR3 has 17 residues.

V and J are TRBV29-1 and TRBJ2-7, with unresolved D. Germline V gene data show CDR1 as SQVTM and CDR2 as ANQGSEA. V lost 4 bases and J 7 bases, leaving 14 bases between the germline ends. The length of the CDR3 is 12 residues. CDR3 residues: CSVVSKRAEQYF. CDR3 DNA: TGCAGCGTTGTGAGCAAAAGAGCTGAGCAGTACTTC.

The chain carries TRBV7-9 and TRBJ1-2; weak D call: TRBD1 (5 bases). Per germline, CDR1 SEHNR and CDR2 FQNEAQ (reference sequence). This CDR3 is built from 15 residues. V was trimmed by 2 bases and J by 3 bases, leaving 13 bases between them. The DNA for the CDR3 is TGTGCCAGCAGCTTAAGGTCGGCGGGGGACTATGGCTACACCTTC. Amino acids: CASSLRSAGDYGYTF.

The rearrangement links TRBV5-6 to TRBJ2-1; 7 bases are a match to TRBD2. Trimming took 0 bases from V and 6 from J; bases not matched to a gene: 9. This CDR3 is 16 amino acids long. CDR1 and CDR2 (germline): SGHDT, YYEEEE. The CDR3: CASSLATSAFGNEQFF. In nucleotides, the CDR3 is TGTGCCAGCAGCTTGGCCACTAGCGCTTTTGGCAATGAGCAGTTCTTC. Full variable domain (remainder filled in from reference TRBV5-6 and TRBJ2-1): DAGVTQSPTHLIKTRGQQVTLRCSPKSGHDTVSWYQQALGQGPQFIFQYYEEEERQRGNFPDRFSGHQFPNYSSELNVNALLLGDSALYLCASSLATSAFGNEQFFGPGTRLTVL.

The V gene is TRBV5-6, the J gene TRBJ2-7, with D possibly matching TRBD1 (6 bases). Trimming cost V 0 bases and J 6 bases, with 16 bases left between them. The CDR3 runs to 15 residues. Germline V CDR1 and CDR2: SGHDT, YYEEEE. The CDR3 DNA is TGTGCCAGCAGCTTGGTGAGGGGGAGAACTACCGAGCAGTACTTC. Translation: CASSLVRGRTTEQYF. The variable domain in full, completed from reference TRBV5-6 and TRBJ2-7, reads DAGVTQSPTHLIKTRGQQVTLRCSPKSGHDTVSWYQQALGQGPQFIFQYYEEEERQRGNFPDRFSGHQFPNYSSELNVNALLLGDSALYLCASSLVRGRTTEQYFGPGTRLTVT.

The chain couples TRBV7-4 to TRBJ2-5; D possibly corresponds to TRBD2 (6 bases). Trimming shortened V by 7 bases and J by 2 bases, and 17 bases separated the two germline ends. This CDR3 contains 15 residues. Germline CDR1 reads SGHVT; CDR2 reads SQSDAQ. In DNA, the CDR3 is TGTGCCAGCAACGTTAGCGGTCTCCGGCAAGAGACCCAGTACTTC. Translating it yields CASNVSGLRQETQYF.

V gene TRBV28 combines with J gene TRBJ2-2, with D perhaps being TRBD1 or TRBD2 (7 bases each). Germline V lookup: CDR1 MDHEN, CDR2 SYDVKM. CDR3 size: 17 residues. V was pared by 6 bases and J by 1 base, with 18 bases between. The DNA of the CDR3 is TGTGCCAGCAGCCCAGACAGGGAGGGCGGGAACACCGGGGAGCTGTTTTTT. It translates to CASSPDREGGNTGELFF.

The chain's CDR3 is CAPRTDFEADTQYF. In nucleotides, the CDR3 is TGTGCCCCGCGGACAGACTTTGAGGCAGATACGCAGTATTTT. This chain connects TRBV19 to TRBJ2-3, with D possibly matching TRBD1 (6 bases). The germline V gene has CDR1 LNHDA and CDR2 SQIVND (reference sequence). V was trimmed by 11 bases and J by 4 bases, leaving 19 bases between them. The CDR3 loop spans 14 amino acids.

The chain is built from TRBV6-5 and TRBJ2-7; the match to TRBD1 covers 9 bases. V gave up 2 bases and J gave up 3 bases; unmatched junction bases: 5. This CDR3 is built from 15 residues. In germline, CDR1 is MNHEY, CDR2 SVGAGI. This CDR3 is CASSYDRDRDYEQYF. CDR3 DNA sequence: TGTGCCAGCAGTTACGACCGGGACAGGGACTACGAGCAGTACTTC.

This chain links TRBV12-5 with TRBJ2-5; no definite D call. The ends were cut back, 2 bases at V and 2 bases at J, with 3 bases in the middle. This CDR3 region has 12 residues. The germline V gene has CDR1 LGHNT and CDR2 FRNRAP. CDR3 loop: CASGLPQETQYF. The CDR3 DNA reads TGTGCTAGTGGTTTGCCACAAGAGACCCAGTACTTC. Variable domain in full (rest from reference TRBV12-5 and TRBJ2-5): DARVTQTPRHKVTEMGQEVTMRCQPILGHNTVFWYRQTMMQGLELLAYFRNRAPLDDSGMPKDRFSAEMPDATLATLKIQPSEPRDSAVYFCASGLPQETQYFGPGTRLLVL.

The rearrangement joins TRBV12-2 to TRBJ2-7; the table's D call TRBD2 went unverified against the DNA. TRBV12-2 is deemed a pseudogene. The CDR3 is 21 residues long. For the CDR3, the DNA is TGTGCAAGTCGCTTAGCCGAGGACGGGAGGGCCCTCGGGTCTAGCCCCTACGAGCAGTACTTC. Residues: CASRLAEDGRALGSSPYEQYF.

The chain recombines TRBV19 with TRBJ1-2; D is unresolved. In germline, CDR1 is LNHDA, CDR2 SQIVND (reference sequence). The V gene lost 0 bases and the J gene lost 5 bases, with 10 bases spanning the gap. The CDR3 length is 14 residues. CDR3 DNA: TGTGCCAGTAGTATAGAGGGCGGAAAATATGGCTACACCTTC. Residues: CASSIEGGKYGYTF. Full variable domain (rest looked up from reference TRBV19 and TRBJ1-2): DGGITQSPKYLFRKEGQNVTLSCEQNLNHDAMYWYRQDPGQGLRLIYYSQIVNDFQKGDIAEGYSVSREKKESFPLTVTSAQKNPTAFYLCASSIEGGKYGYTFGSGTRLTVV.

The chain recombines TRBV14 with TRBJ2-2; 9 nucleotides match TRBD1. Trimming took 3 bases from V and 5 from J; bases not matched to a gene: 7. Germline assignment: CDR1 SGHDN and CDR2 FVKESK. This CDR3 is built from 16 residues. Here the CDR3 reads CASSHYRDRETGELFF. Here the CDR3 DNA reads TGTGCCAGCAGCCATTACCGGGACAGGGAAACCGGGGAGCTGTTTTTT.

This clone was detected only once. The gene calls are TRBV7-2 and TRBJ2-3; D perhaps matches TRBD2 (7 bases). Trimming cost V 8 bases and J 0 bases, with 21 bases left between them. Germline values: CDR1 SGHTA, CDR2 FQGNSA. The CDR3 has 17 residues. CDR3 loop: CASPPGGGGSSTDTQYF. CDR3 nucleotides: TGTGCCAGCCCCCCCGGGGGCGGGGGCTCTAGCACAGATACGCAGTATTTT.

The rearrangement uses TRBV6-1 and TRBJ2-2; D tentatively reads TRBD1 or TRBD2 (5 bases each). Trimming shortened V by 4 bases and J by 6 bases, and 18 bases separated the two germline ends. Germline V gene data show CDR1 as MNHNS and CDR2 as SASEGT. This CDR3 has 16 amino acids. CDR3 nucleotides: TGTGCCAGCAGTGCCTGGGACCGACCCGGCGCCGGGGAGCTGTTTTTT. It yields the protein CASSAWDRPGAGELFF.

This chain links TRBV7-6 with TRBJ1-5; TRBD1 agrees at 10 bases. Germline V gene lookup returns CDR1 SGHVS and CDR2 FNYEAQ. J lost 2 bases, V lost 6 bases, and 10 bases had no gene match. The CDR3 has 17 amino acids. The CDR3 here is CASSLTRGTGGNQPQHF. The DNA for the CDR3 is TGTGCCAGCAGTCTAACGCGAGGGACAGGGGGCAATCAGCCCCAGCATTTT. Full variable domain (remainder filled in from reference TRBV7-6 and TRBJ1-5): GAGVSQSPRYKVTKRGQDVALRCDPISGHVSLYWYRQALGQGPEFLTYFNYEAQQDKSGLPNDRFSAERPEGSISTLTIQRTEQRDSAMYRCASSLTRGTGGNQPQHFGDGTRLSIL.

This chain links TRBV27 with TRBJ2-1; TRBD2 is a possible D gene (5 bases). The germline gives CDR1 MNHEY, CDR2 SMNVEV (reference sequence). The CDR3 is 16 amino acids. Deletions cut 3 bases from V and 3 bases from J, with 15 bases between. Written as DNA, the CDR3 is TGTGCCAGCAGTTTGTCCAGCGGTGGTGGCTACAATGAGCAGTTCTTC. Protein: CASSLSSGGGYNEQFF.

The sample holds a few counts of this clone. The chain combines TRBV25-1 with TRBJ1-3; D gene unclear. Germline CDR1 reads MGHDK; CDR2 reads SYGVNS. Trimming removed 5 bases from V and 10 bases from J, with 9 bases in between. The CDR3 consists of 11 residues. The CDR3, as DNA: TGTGCCAGCAGTCGGGAGACGACCATATATTTT. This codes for CASSRETTIYF.

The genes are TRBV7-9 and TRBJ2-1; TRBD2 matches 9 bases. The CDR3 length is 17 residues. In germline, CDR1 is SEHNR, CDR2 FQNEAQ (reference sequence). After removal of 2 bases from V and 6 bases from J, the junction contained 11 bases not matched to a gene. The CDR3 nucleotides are TGTGCCAGCAGCTTAACTGCTAGCGGGGAGTTCTGCAATGAGCAGTTCTTC. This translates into CASSLTASGEFCNEQFF.